One and the same sample provided the 22 T cell receptor beta chains below, sequenced in a study of blood T cell repertoires in COVID-19. Produced via immunoSEQ multiplex PCR; TCRdb's table is partial and in-frame only. Among fewer than 200,000 clones listed, 60% to 85% were seen once. Sequenced material: peripheral blood. The receptors come from a man between 70 and 80 years old with acute or convalescent COVID-19.

The V call is TRBV7-9, the J call TRBJ2-5; the D is unclear. This CDR3 has 11 amino acids. Germline CDR1 reads SEHNR; CDR2 reads FQNEAQ (reference sequence). The V end lost 4 bases, the J end lost 3 bases, and 3 bases lay between the germline ends. Here the CDR3 DNA reads TGTGCCAGCAGCTACAAAGAGACCCAGTACTTC. Translated, it gives CASSYKETQYF. Looking up the rest from reference TRBV7-9 and TRBJ2-5 gives the full variable domain: DTGVSQNPRHKITKRGQNVTFRCDPISEHNRLYWYRQTLGQGPEFLTYFQNEAQLEKSRLLSDRFSAERPKGSFSTLEIQRTEQGDSAMYLCASSYKETQYFGPGTRLLVL.

The gene calls are TRBV12-3 or TRBV12-4 and TRBJ1-1, with D possibly being TRBD1 (5 bases). Trimming cost V 6 bases and J 5 bases, with 13 bases left between them. The CDR3 runs to 13 residues. CDR3 amino acids: CASSRGFGTEAFF. The CDR3 bases are TGTGCCAGCAGCCGGGGGTTTGGGACTGAAGCTTTCTTT.

The chain has TRBV7-9 and TRBJ2-2, with 7 bases that match TRBD2. Losses at the gene ends were 4 bases for V and 3 bases for J; bases not matched to a gene: 5. The CDR3 spans 15 residues. In germline, CDR1 is SEHNR, CDR2 FQNEAQ (reference sequence). This CDR3 is CASSSRLADTGELFF. As DNA, the CDR3 is TGTGCCAGCAGCTCCAGACTAGCTGACACCGGGGAGCTGTTTTTT.

This clone was picked up many times. V gene TRBV3-1 (or the pseudogene TRBV3-2) combines with J gene TRBJ1-3, with D possibly matching TRBD1 (6 bases). Germline V CDR1 and CDR2: LGHDT, YNNKEL (reference sequence). The CDR3 sequence is 15 residues long. With 3 bases removed from V and 1 base from J, the gap between germline ends came to 10 bases. The CDR3 DNA sequence: TGTGCCAGCAGCCAGAACACAGGGTCTGGAAACACCATATATTTT. This sequence encodes CASSQNTGSGNTIYF.

J is TRBJ2-7 and V is TRBV7-6; no clear D. Germline loops: CDR1 SGHVS, CDR2 FNYEAQ. The V end was cut by 1 base, the J end by 5 bases, with 9 bases between. This CDR3 has 13 residues. In nucleotides, the CDR3 is TGTGCCAGCAGCTTAGGAGGTGTTGACGAGCAGTACTTC. This sequence encodes CASSLGGVDEQYF.

This clone was detected only a few times. The chain is built from TRBV21-1 and TRBJ2-1; TRBD2 reflects the table's D call only, with no check against the DNA. TRBV21-1 constitutes a pseudogene. CDR3 length equals 15 residues. The CDR3 here is CASSKVLGGGYEQFF. In DNA, the CDR3 is TGTGCCAGCAGCAAAGTCTTAGGGGGGGGCTATGAGCAGTTCTTC.

V is TRBV11-1 and J is TRBJ1-4; D unclear. Trimming removed 1 base from V and 2 bases from J, with 5 bases in between. Germline V CDR1 and CDR2: SGHAT, FQDESV (reference sequence). CDR3 length equals 14 residues. This CDR3 is CASSLGSTNEKLFF. The CDR3 nucleotides read TGTGCCAGCAGCTTAGGAAGCACTAATGAAAAACTGTTTTTT.

The chain recombines TRBV6-4 with TRBJ2-2; perhaps TRBD2 as D (6 bases). The CDR3 consists of 14 residues. The germline V gene has CDR1 MRHNA and CDR2 SNTAGT. V lost 6 bases and J 4 bases, leaving 12 bases between the germline ends. Here the CDR3 reads CASSPDGGTGELFF. Here the CDR3 DNA reads TGTGCCAGCAGCCCGGACGGGGGCACCGGGGAGCTGTTTTTT.

The CDR3 reads CSGKGDYGYTF. The CDR3 bases are TGCAGTGGGAAGGGAGACTATGGCTACACCTTC. The chain employs TRBV20-1 and TRBJ1-2; D unresolved. Germline-derived CDR1 and CDR2 are DFQATT and SNEGSKA (reference sequence). Trimming removed 7 bases from V and 3 bases from J, with 9 bases in between. CDR3 length equals 11 residues.

The J gene is TRBJ2-7, the V gene TRBV5-4, with TRBD2 matching over 8 bases. The CDR3 contains 18 residues. The ends lost 0 bases at V and 2 bases at J; junction bases unmatched: 13. Germline V gene data show CDR1 as SGHNT and CDR2 as YYREEE (reference sequence). CDR3 residues: CASSLGSGATRITYEQYF. The CDR3 DNA reads as TGTGCCAGCAGCTTGGGTAGCGGGGCCACCAGAATAACCTACGAGCAGTACTTC.

V usage is TRBV27 and J usage is TRBJ1-1, with D tentatively TRBD1 (6 bases). Germline CDR1 reads MNHEY; CDR2 reads SMNVEV (reference sequence). The CDR3 covers 16 residues. Between the trimmed V and J ends, which lost 5 bases and 8 bases, there was a span of 24 bases. The CDR3 nucleotides read TGTGCCAGCAGTCTAGGACAGTCTGGACGACTGGTCGAAGCTTTCTTT. This gives the protein CASSLGQSGRLVEAFF.

The rearrangement joins TRBV27 to TRBJ1-2, with a weak D call TRBD1 (5 bases). V shed 6 bases and J shed 3 bases, with 11 bases lying between them. CDR3 length equals 13 residues. CDR1 and CDR2 (germline): MNHEY, SMNVEV (reference sequence). Here the CDR3 DNA reads TGTGCCAGCAGCGCGACAGTTTACTATGGCTACACCTTC. It codes for CASSATVYYGYTF.

This chain connects TRBV6-1 to TRBJ1-1; the D is unclear. The CDR3 runs 16 residues. CDR1 MNHNS and CDR2 SASEGT come from the germline V gene. The V gene lost 0 bases and the J gene lost 1 base, with 12 bases spanning the gap. The CDR3 spells CASSEARPISNTEAFF. The DNA for the CDR3 is TGTGCCAGCAGTGAAGCGCGGCCAATATCGAACACTGAAGCTTTCTTT.

This chain links TRBV4-3 with TRBJ1-2; tentatively, D is TRBD1 (5 bases). The V and J ends lost 5 bases and 1 base respectively, with 11 bases between them. Looked up from germline, CDR1 is LGHNA and CDR2 is YSLEER. The CDR3 extends over 14 amino acids. The CDR3 region has the DNA TGCGCCAGCAGCGGGCTCGGGGGTAACTATGGCTACACCTTC. Residues: CASSGLGGNYGYTF.

This clone has a handful of counts. The chain employs TRBV6-1 and TRBJ2-3; TRBD1 might be the D (5 bases). The germline V gene has CDR1 MNHNS and CDR2 SASEGT. The V end lost 3 bases, the J end lost 4 bases, and 17 bases lay between the germline ends. The CDR3 has 16 residues. The CDR3 region has the DNA TGTGCCAGCAGTGAGGCTGGCAGGGTGAGACCAGATACGCAGTATTTT. As protein: CASSEAGRVRPDTQYF.

The rearrangement joins TRBV19 to TRBJ2-1; D is possibly TRBD2 (6 bases). The CDR3 sequence is 15 residues long. Germline values: CDR1 LNHDA, CDR2 SQIVND (reference sequence). The ends were cut back, 3 bases at V and 4 bases at J, with 13 bases in the middle. CDR3 nucleotide sequence: TGTGCCAGTAGTATTCAGCGGGCCGGGTACAATGAGCAGTTCTTC. Protein: CASSIQRAGYNEQFF.

This clone came up a few times. The rearrangement joins TRBV7-9 to TRBJ2-5, with 11 positions matching TRBD2. The CDR3 is made up of 16 amino acids. With V trimmed by 3 bases and J by 0 bases, 3 bases remained unmatched. Looked up from germline, CDR1 is SEHNR and CDR2 is FQNEAQ (reference sequence). CDR3 nucleotides: TGTGCCAGCAGCTTTGATAGCGGGGGGGACCAAGAGACCCAGTACTTC. Translated, it gives CASSFDSGGDQETQYF.

The rearrangement links TRBV24-1 to TRBJ2-5, with a tentative D call TRBD1 (6 bases). This CDR3 has 17 residues. Per germline, CDR1 KGHDR and CDR2 SFDVKD. Trimming cost V 2 bases and J 7 bases, with 22 bases left between them. CDR3 sequence (DNA): TGTGCCACCAGTGATTCCGGGGCGCTACAGGGTTTCGGGACCCAGTACTTC. This gives the protein CATSDSGALQGFGTQYF.

The V call is TRBV19, the J call TRBJ1-3; 8 nucleotides agree with TRBD1. The ends lost 8 bases at V and 3 bases at J; junction bases unmatched: 6. CDR3 size: 14 residues. Germline loops: CDR1 LNHDA, CDR2 SQIVND (reference sequence). CDR3 loop: CASQDRGYGNTIYF. DNA of the CDR3: TGTGCCAGTCAAGACAGGGGTTATGGAAACACCATATATTTT.

This clone showed up just a few times. This chain links TRBV27 with TRBJ2-7, with D tentatively TRBD2 (5 bases). Trimming left V 4 bases short and J 3 bases short, with 13 bases between. Germline loops: CDR1 MNHEY, CDR2 SMNVEV (reference sequence). This CDR3 spans 14 amino acids. The CDR3 reads CASSSAVRHYEQYF. The DNA of the CDR3 is TGTGCCAGCAGTTCAGCGGTTCGGCACTACGAGCAGTACTTC.

V usage is TRBV9 and J usage is TRBJ2-2; D perhaps matches TRBD1 (5 bases). The germline V gene has CDR1 SGDLS and CDR2 YYNGEE. V lost 6 bases, J lost 4 bases, and 10 bases lay in between. This CDR3 has 13 amino acids. Here the CDR3 reads CASNGASTGELFF. The DNA of the CDR3 is TGTGCCAGCAATGGGGCATCCACCGGGGAGCTGTTTTTT.

This clone appeared a single time. The V gene is TRBV6-1, the J gene TRBJ1-5; the D gene is possibly TRBD1 (5 bases). Germline assignment: CDR1 MNHNS and CDR2 SASEGT. The CDR3 length is 14 residues. V was shortened by 1 base and J by 2 bases, with 6 bases between the two germline ends. The CDR3 nucleotides are TGTGCCAGCAGTGAAGGGGGCGGCAATCAGCCCCAGCATTTT. It specifies CASSEGGGNQPQHF.